Following are 18 T cell receptor beta chains from one sample sequenced in a study of cytomegalovirus exposure and HLA in healthy donors. PCR primers comprised 60 Vbeta and 13 Jbeta primers. Sequenced by immunoSEQ multiplex PCR; TCRdb stores in-frame clones only, minus some. The sample lists roughly 100,000 clones, around 76% occurring once. Sequenced sample: PBMCs. The receptors shown here come from a woman aged 18-29 years in good health and CMV-seropositive.

This clone showed up just a few times. Germline is not matched at one junction end, which may reflect a read error. This chain links TRBV5-4 with TRBJ1-4, with 8 positions matching TRBD1. The CDR3 contains 14 residues. From germline, CDR1 is SGHNT and CDR2 YYREEE (reference sequence). The CDR3 region is CASSPNGQGGHLIF. CDR3 bases: TGTGCCAGCAGCCCAAACGGACAGGGAGGGCATTTAATTTTT.

This clone turned up a few times. V is TRBV5-4 and J is TRBJ2-1; the match to TRBD2 covers 7 bases. Looked up from germline, CDR1 is SGHNT and CDR2 is YYREEE (reference sequence). CDR3 length: 14 residues. V was clipped by 4 bases and J by 9 bases; unmatched bases: 10. The CDR3 nucleotides read TGTGCCAGCAGCCTGTCAACTAGCGTGGGTGAGCAGTTCTTC. It specifies CASSLSTSVGEQFF.

This clone was counted only a few times. This chain connects TRBV2 to TRBJ1-1; D gene unclear. Germline loops: CDR1 SNHLY, CDR2 FYNNEI. This CDR3 region has 11 residues. V shed 7 bases and J shed 4 bases, with 7 bases lying between them. This chain's CDR3 is CASIRGTEAFF. DNA of the CDR3: TGTGCCAGCATACGGGGCACTGAAGCTTTCTTT.

The chain employs TRBV9 and TRBJ2-2, with 7 positions matching TRBD1. The junction had 6 bases not matched to a gene; V was cut back by 4 bases and J by 6 bases. The CDR3 spans 14 residues. The germline gives CDR1 SGDLS, CDR2 YYNGEE. CDR3 nucleotide sequence: TGTGCCAGCAGCCGACAGGGTACGTCCGGGGAGCTGTTTTTT. Its translation: CASSRQGTSGELFF.

The genes are TRBV9 and TRBJ1-1; no firm D call. Germline CDR1 reads SGDLS; CDR2 reads YYNGEE. The CDR3 sequence is 14 residues long. V lost 3 bases and J lost 4, with 13 bases in between. Here the CDR3 reads CASSGDSMGTEAFF. The DNA of the CDR3 is TGTGCCAGCAGCGGAGACTCAATGGGCACTGAAGCTTTCTTT.

The V gene is TRBV7-9, the J gene TRBJ2-5; maybe TRBD1 (6 bases). Germline V gene sequence: CDR1 SEHNR, CDR2 FQNEAQ (reference sequence). CDR3 length: 15 residues. Trimming left V 3 bases short and J 3 bases short, with 14 bases between. The CDR3 is CASSLRTDLKETQYF. DNA of the CDR3: TGTGCCAGCAGCTTGCGGACAGATCTTAAAGAGACCCAGTACTTC. Full variable domain (remainder filled in from reference TRBV7-9 and TRBJ2-5): DTGVSQNPRHKITKRGQNVTFRCDPISEHNRLYWYRQTLGQGPEFLTYFQNEAQLEKSRLLSDRFSAERPKGSFSTLEIQRTEQGDSAMYLCASSLRTDLKETQYFGPGTRLLVL.

This rearrangement joins TRBV28 to TRBJ2-3; TRBD2 aligns across 7 bases. Unmatched junction bases numbered 2, after V lost 5 bases and J lost 3 bases. CDR1 is MDHEN and CDR2 is SYDVKM in the germline V gene. The CDR3 totals 13 residues. CDR3 protein: CASSRGRTDTQYF. The CDR3 DNA reads as TGTGCCAGCAGTCGCGGGAGAACAGATACGCAGTATTTT.

The CDR3 loop reads CASTPGSGGASPRNYEQYF. CDR3 bases: TGTGCCAGCACCCCGGGTAGCGGGGGGGCCAGTCCAAGAAACTACGAGCAGTACTTC. V and J are TRBV2 and TRBJ2-7; 11 bases line up with TRBD2. Trimming cost V 7 bases and J 3 bases; bases outside gene matches: 20. Germline V lookup: CDR1 SNHLY, CDR2 FYNNEI. The CDR3 sequence is 19 residues long. Together with reference TRBV2 and TRBJ2-7, the CDR3 gives the full variable domain: EPEVTQTPSHQVTQMGQEVILRCVPISNHLYFYWYRQILGQKVEFLVSFYNNEISEKSEIFDDQFSVERPDGSNFTLKIRSTKLEDSAMYFCASTPGSGGASPRNYEQYFGPGTRLTVT.

The chain links TRBV7-2 to TRBJ1-5; TRBD1 aligns across 10 bases. J was trimmed by 4 bases and V by 4 bases; bases with no gene match: 10. The length of the CDR3 is 17 residues. The germline CDR1 and CDR2 sequences are SGHTA and FQGNSA. The DNA for the CDR3 is TGTGCCAGCAGCTCGATGGGACAGGGGCGTTGGAATCAGCCCCAGCATTTT. Translation gives CASSSMGQGRWNQPQHF.

The chain carries TRBV6-5 and TRBJ1-3, with D uncertain. The CDR3 length is 14 residues. Trimming left V 8 bases short and J 1 base short, with 12 bases between. Germline CDR1 reads MNHEY; CDR2 reads SVGAGI. CDR3 DNA sequence: TGTGCCAGCGGCGCCCACAGTTCTGGAAACACCATATATTTT. Translation gives CASGAHSSGNTIYF.

This chain joins TRBV5-1 and TRBJ2-7; the match to TRBD1 covers 8 bases. The CDR3 sequence is 15 residues long. V gave up 4 bases and J gave up 3 bases; unmatched junction bases: 9. CDR1 is SGHRS, CDR2 YFSETQ, per germline. The CDR3 here is CASSLRTGTVYEQYF. CDR3 nucleotide sequence: TGCGCCAGCAGCCTCCGGACAGGGACAGTCTACGAGCAGTACTTC.

This sequence joins TRBV2 and TRBJ2-5; no definite D call. The J call may be faulty, since TRBJ2-7 better matches the DNA end. The CDR3 is made up of 14 amino acids. Per the germline V gene, CDR1 is SNHLY and CDR2 is FYNNEI. CDR3 DNA sequence: TGTGCCAGCAGTACCTATGACTGGGACTACGAGCAGTACTTC. It yields the protein CASSTYDWDYEQYF.

This clone was seen at least ten times. The chain joins TRBV28 to TRBJ1-1; D gene ambiguous. Germline CDR1 MDHEN, CDR2 SYDVKM. The CDR3 contains 11 residues. The ends were cut back, 5 bases at V and 2 bases at J, with 3 bases in the middle. The CDR3 reads CASSPNTEAFF. DNA for the CDR3: TGTGCCAGCAGTCCAAACACTGAAGCTTTCTTT.

The V and J genes are TRBV5-8 and TRBJ1-5; 7 bases are a match to TRBD1. The CDR3 length is 15 residues. Per the germline V gene, CDR1 is SGHTS and CDR2 is YDEGEE. Trimming at V came to 4 bases and at J to 1 base, leaving 5 bases not matched to a gene. Written as DNA, the CDR3 is TGTGCCAGCAGCGAGGACAGGTTGAGCAATCAGCCCCAGCATTTT. Translated, it gives CASSEDRLSNQPQHF.

The chain is built from TRBV6-5 and TRBJ2-7; D is ambiguous. Trimming took off 6 bases at V and 4 bases at J, with 4 bases between the two ends. The CDR3 is 10 residues long. Germline V lookup: CDR1 MNHEY, CDR2 SVGAGI. CDR3: CASSGYEQYF. CDR3 in DNA: TGTGCCAGCAGCGGTTACGAGCAGTACTTC.

J is TRBJ2-5 and V is TRBV7-6; D is undetermined. V was shortened by 5 bases and J by 0 bases, with 10 bases between the two germline ends. The germline CDR1 and CDR2 sequences are SGHVS and FNYEAQ. The CDR3 totals 14 residues. The CDR3 loop is CASSPRSYQETQYF. CDR3 in DNA: TGTGCCAGCAGCCCCCGTTCGTACCAAGAGACCCAGTACTTC.

This rearrangement joins TRBV19 to TRBJ2-2; TRBD1 matches 10 bases. The CDR3 length is 15 residues. V shed 1 base, J shed 6 bases, and the junction held 2 bases outside the gene matches. Per the germline V gene, CDR1 is LNHDA and CDR2 is SQIVND (reference sequence). The chain's CDR3 is CASSIGTGGAGELFF. CDR3 in DNA: TGTGCCAGTAGTATAGGGACAGGGGGTGCCGGGGAGCTGTTTTTT.

The chain uses TRBV7-2 and TRBJ2-3; 9 nucleotides align to TRBD2. This CDR3 comprises 15 residues. After removal of 7 bases from V and 9 bases from J, the junction contained 14 bases not matched to a gene. The germline CDR1 and CDR2 sequences are SGHTA and FQGNSA. CDR3 sequence: CASTRTSGGYDTQYF. In DNA form, the CDR3 reads TGTGCCAGCACCCGAACCAGCGGGGGGTATGACACGCAGTATTTT.